This TCR beta chain was profiled in a study of PD-1 blockade in mismatch repair-deficient tumors. Germline loops: CDR1 SEHNR, CDR2 FQNEAQ (reference sequence). There are 14 residues in the CDR3. The trim removed 6 bases at V and 4 bases at J, leaving 8 bases unmatched. The assay was immunoSEQ multiplex PCR, and TCRdb's table has in-frame clones only and misses some. The sample has fewer than 25,000 clones; 82% are singletons. The gene calls are TRBV7-9 and TRBJ1-1, with 7 bases fitting TRBD1. The material was PBMCs, obtained 52 weeks after starting pembrolizumab. The source of this sequence is an adult with mismatch repair-deficient cancer. For the CDR3, the DNA is TGTGCCAGCAGGCCTACGACAGGGTCCACTGAAGCTTTCTTT. It yields the protein CASRPTTGSTEAFF.